Listed below are T cell receptor beta chains from one sample, sequenced in a study of blood T cell repertoires in COVID-19. Produced via immunoSEQ multiplex PCR; TCRdb's table is partial and in-frame only. This table has about 140,000 clones, approximately 78% appearing once. The sequenced sample was peripheral blood. The receptor set was obtained from an elderly woman with acute or convalescent COVID-19. CDR3s include the opening cysteine and the closing phenylalanine or tryptophan. A D gene is named only where the DNA matches it firmly. The size field is filled for only some rows; it gives once, few, many or a size class.

CATSEAGDGGYTF TGTGCCACCAGTGAAGCAGGGGACGGAGGCTACACCTTC TRBV24-1 . . TRBJ1-2
CASSLAQGQPEAFF TGTGCCAGCAGCTTGGCCCAGGGGCAGCCTGAAGCTTTCTTT TRBV5-6 . . TRBJ1-1
CASSIQGNNYGYTF TGTGCCAGTAGTATACAGGGAAATAACTATGGCTACACCTTC TRBV19 . . TRBJ1-2
CASSLRGNYGYTF TGTGCCAGCAGCTTACGGGGTAACTATGGCTACACCTTC TRBV7-9 . . TRBJ1-2
CAISESATGVRETQYF TGTGCCATCAGTGAGTCGGCTACAGGGGTGCGAGAGACCCAGTACTTC TRBV10-3 . TRBD1 TRBJ2-5
CASSPQGDRFQYF TGTGCCAGCTCACCACAGGGGGACCGGTTTCAGTACTTC TRBV18 . . TRBJ2-4
CASSFGQGNTEAFF TGTGCCAGCAGTTTTGGGCAGGGTAACACTGAAGCTTTCTTT TRBV27 . . TRBJ1-1
CAIGSPRGAGNTIYF TGTGCCATCGGTTCCCCTCGGGGGGCTGGAAACACCATATATTTT TRBV10-3 . . TRBJ1-3
CASSENPGNTGELFF TGTGCCAGCAGTGAGAATCCGGGAAACACCGGGGAGCTGTTTTTT TRBV2 few . TRBJ2-2
CASSLISRASTDTQYF TGCGCCAGCAGCTTAATATCCAGGGCGAGCACAGATACGCAGTATTTT TRBV5-1 . . TRBJ2-3
CASSGRVQETQYF TGTGCCAGCAGTGGGAGGGTACAAGAGACCCAGTACTTC TRBV13 . TRBD2 TRBJ2-5
CASSFEVGGGYGYEQYF TGTGCCAGCAGTTTTGAGGTCGGGGGAGGGTACGGATACGAGCAGTACTTC TRBV28 few TRBD2 TRBJ2-7
CASSPNLGRSSYEQYF TGCGCCAGCAGCCCCAACCTCGGGAGGAGCTCCTACGAGCAGTACTTC TRBV5-1 . TRBD2 TRBJ2-7
CASSSRSPGGNVLTF TGTGCCAGCAGCTCCCGATCCCCGGGAGGGAACGTCCTGACTTTC TRBV6-6 . TRBD2 TRBJ2-6
CASSLDSYTEAFF TGTGCCAGCAGCTTGGACAGCTACACTGAAGCTTTCTTT TRBV5-4 . . TRBJ1-1
CASSLWRGALSNSPLHF TGTGCCAGCAGTTTGTGGCGGGGGGCCCTATCTAATTCACCCCTCCACTTT TRBV28 . . TRBJ1-6
CASSSGQNLYTF TGTGCCAGCAGCTCGGGACAGAACCTTTACACCTTC TRBV7-9 . TRBD1 TRBJ1-2
CAISQRRGGENNEQFF TGTGCCATCAGTCAAAGGCGGGGCGGGGAAAACAATGAGCAGTTCTTC TRBV10-3 . . TRBJ2-1
CASSLGTGLLIQETQYF TGCGCCAGCAGCTTGGGGACAGGGCTCCTCATCCAAGAGACCCAGTACTTC TRBV5-1 once TRBD1 TRBJ2-5
CASSQWDSSYNEQFF TGTGCCAGCAGCCAATGGGACAGCTCCTACAATGAGCAGTTCTTC TRBV3-1/TRBV3-2 . TRBD1 TRBJ2-1
CASSLGQGQGETQYF TGCGCCAGCAGCTTGGGACAGGGCCAAGGAGAGACCCAGTACTTC TRBV5-1 . TRBD1 TRBJ2-5
CASSHRTSGDRLSYNEQFF TGTGCCAGCAGCCATAGGACTAGCGGGGACCGACTCTCCTACAATGAGCAGTTCTTC TRBV7-2 . TRBD2 TRBJ2-1
CASSVGGPSGGDTIYF TGTGCCAGCAGCGTAGGGGGTCCTTCGGGCGGGGACACCATATATTTT TRBV9 . . TRBJ1-3